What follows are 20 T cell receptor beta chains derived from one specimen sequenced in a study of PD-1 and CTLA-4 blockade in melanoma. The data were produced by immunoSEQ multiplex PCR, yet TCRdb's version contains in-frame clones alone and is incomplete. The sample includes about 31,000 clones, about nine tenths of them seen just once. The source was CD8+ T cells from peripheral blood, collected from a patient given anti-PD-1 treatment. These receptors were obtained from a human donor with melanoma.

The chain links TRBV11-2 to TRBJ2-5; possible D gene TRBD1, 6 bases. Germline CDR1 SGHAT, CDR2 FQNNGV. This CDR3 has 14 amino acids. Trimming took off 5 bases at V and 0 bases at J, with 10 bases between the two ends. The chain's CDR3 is CASSIQGNQETQYF. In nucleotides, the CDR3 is TGTGCCAGCAGCATTCAGGGGAACCAAGAGACCCAGTACTTC.

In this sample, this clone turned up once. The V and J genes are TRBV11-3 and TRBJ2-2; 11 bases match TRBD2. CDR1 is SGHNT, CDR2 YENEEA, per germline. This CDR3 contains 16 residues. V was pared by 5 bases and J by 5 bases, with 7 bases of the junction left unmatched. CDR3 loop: CASSALTSGGTGELFF. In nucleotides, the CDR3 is TGTGCCAGCAGCGCCCTCACTAGCGGGGGTACCGGGGAGCTGTTTTTT. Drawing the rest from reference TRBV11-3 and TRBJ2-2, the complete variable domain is EAGVVQSPRYKIIEKKQPVAFWCNPISGHNTLYWYLQNLGQGPELLIRYENEEAVDDSQLPKDRFSAERLKGVDSTLKIQPAELGDSAVYLCASSALTSGGTGELFFGEGSRLTVL.

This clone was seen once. The CDR3: CASSHAKSQGSLAEAFF. The CDR3 bases are TGCGCCAGCAGCCACGCTAAATCCCAGGGATCCCTAGCTGAAGCTTTCTTT. The V call is TRBV4-1, the J call TRBJ1-1; TRBD1 might be the D (5 bases). Trimming left V 3 bases short and J 6 bases short, with 23 bases between. The CDR3 is 17 residues long. Germline-derived CDR1 and CDR2 are MGHRA and YSYEKL.

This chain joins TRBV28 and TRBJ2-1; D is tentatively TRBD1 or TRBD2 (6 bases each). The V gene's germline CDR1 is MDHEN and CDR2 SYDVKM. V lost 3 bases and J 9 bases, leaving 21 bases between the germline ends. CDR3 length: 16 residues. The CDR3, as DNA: TGTGCCAGCAGTTTTGAGGGGGGCTCGCTTGGGGTTGAGCAGTTCTTC. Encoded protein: CASSFEGGSLGVEQFF.

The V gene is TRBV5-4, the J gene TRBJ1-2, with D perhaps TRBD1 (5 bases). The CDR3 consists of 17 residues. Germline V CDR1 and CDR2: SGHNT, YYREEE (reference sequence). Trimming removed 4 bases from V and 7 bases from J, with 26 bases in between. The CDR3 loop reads CASSLGGLLGVGGGYTF. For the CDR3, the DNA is TGTGCCAGCAGCCTGGGGGGTCTACTCGGGGTTGGTGGTGGCTACACCTTC.

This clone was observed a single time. The CDR3 DNA is TGTGCCAGCAGTCCATCTGGGGCCAACGTCCTGACTTTC. Translating gives CASSPSGANVLTF. This chain links TRBV27 with TRBJ2-6, with D unclear. V shed 5 bases and J shed 1 base, with 3 bases lying between them. Germline V gene data show CDR1 as MNHEY and CDR2 as SMNVEV (reference sequence). This CDR3 is built from 13 residues.

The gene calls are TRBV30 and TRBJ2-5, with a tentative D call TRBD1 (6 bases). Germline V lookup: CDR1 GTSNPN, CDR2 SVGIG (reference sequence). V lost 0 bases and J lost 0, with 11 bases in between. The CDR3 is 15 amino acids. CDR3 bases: TGTGCCTGGAGTGTGGGCAGGGGATACCAAGAGACCCAGTACTTC. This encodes CAWSVGRGYQETQYF. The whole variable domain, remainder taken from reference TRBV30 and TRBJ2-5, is SQTIHQWPATLVQPVGSPLSLECTVEGTSNPNLYWYRQAAGRGLQLLFYSVGIGQISSEVPQNLSASRPQDRQFILSSKKLLLSDSGFYLCAWSVGRGYQETQYFGPGTRLLVL.

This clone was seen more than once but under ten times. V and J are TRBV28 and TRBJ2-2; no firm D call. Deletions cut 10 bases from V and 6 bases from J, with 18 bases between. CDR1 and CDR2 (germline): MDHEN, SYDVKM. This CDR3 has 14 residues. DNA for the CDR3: TGTGCCACCAACCCGCCGGGTATTCCCGGGGAGCTGTTTTTT. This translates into CATNPPGIPGELFF.

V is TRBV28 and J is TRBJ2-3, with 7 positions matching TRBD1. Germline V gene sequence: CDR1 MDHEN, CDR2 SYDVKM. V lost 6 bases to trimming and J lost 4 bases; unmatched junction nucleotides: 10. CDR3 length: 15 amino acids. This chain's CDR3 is CASSPDREMADTQYF. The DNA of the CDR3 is TGTGCCAGCAGCCCAGACAGGGAGATGGCAGATACGCAGTATTTT.

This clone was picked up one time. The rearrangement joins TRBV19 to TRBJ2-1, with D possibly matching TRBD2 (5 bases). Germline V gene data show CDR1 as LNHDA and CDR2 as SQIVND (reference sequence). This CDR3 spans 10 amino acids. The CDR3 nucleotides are TGTGCGTCAAGCGGAAATGAGCAGTTCTTC. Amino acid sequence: CASSGNEQFF.

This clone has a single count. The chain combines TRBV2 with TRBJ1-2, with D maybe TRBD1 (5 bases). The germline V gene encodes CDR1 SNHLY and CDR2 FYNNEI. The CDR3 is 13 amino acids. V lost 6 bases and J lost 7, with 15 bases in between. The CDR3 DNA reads TGTGCCAGCAGCCCCGGGGGGTTAAGTGGCTACACCTTC. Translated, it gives CASSPGGLSGYTF.

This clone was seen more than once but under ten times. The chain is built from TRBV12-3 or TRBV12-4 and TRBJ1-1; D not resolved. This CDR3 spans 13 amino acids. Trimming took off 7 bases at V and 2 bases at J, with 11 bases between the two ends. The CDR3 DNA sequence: TGTGCCAGCAACCGGGATTTAAACACTGAAGCTTTCTTT. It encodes CASNRDLNTEAFF.

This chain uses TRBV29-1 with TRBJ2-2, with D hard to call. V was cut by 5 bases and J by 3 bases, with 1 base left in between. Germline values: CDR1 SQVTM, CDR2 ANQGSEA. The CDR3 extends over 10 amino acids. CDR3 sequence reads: CSVYTGELFF. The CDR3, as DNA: TGCAGCGTTTACACCGGGGAGCTGTTTTTT.

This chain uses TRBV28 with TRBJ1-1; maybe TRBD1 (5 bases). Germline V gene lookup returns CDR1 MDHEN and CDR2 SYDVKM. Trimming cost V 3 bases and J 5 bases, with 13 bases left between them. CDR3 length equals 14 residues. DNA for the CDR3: TGTGCCAGCAGTTTCGGGGCCCCCGGGACTGAAGCTTTCTTT. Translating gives CASSFGAPGTEAFF.

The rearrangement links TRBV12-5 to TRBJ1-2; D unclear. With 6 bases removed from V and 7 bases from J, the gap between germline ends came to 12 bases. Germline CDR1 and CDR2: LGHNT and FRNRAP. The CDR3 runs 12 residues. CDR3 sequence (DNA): TGTGCTAGTGGCTCCCCGGTGGGTGGCTACACCTTC. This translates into CASGSPVGGYTF.

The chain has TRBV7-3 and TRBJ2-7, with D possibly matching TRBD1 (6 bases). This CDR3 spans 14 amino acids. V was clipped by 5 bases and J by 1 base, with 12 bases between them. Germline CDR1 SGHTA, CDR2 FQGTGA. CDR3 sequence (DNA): TGTGCCAGCAGCATCCACAGGGATTCCTACGAGCAGTACTTC. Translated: CASSIHRDSYEQYF.

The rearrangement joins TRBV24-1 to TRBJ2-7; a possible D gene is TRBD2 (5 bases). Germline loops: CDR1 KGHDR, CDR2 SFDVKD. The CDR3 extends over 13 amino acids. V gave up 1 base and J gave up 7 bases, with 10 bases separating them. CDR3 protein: CATSDFNGEEQYF. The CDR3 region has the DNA TGTGCCACCAGTGATTTCAACGGGGAAGAGCAGTACTTC.

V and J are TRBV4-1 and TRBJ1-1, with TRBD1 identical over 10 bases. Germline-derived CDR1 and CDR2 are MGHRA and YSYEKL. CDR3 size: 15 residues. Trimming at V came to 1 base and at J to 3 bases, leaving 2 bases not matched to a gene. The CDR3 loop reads CASSQGQGADTEAFF. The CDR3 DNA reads TGCGCCAGCAGCCAAGGACAGGGGGCGGACACTGAAGCTTTCTTT.

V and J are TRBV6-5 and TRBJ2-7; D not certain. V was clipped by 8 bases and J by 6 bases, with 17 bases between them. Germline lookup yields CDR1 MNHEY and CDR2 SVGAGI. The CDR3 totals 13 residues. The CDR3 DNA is TGTGCCAGCGAACCCCTTTTGGGGATCGAGCAGTACTTC. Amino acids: CASEPLLGIEQYF.

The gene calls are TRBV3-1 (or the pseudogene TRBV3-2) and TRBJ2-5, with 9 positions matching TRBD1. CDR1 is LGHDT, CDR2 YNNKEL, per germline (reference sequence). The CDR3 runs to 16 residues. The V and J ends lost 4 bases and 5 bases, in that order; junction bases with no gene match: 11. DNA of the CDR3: TGTGCCAGCAGCCCTACAGGGGGCGGGGATCGGGAGACCCAGTACTTC. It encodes CASSPTGGGDRETQYF.